This T cell receptor (beta chain) was identified in a study of blood T cells in healthy people across ages. A second PCR of about 6 to 11 cycles used a sample-barcoded 5' primer and a J-beta primer mix. Carrying 12 random nucleotides, a template-switch adaptor labeled each individual cDNA molecule. TCRdb re-derived calls from the 5' RACE reads in MiXCR, one entry per CDR3 protein. In the table there are 1.5 million to 2 million distinct CDR3 sequences, 28% of which are singletons. Study observations and caveats: Among long-lived donors, naive CD4+ cells were more numerous and diversity higher than in aged donors. Older individuals had lower TCR beta diversity per million T cells (the decline was roughly linear). Conclusively comparing naive with antigen-experienced cells was impossible with unsorted PBMCs.

V was pared by 2 bases and J by 6 bases, with 9 bases between. Germline assignment: CDR1 SGHTA and CDR2 FQGNSA. This CDR3 comprises 13 residues. A few counts support this clonotype. No antigen is known for it. The sample taken for sequencing was blood. The TCR was taken from a woman between 25 and 40 years old in good health. The rearrangement links TRBV7-2 to TRBJ2-3; D is ambiguous. In DNA form, the CDR3 reads TGTGCCAGCAGCTTAACTTTATGGGATACGCAGTATTTT. The encoded protein is CASSLTLWDTQYF.